A selection of T cell receptor beta chains follows, all from one sample in a study of blood T cell repertoires in COVID-19. Sequencing used immunoSEQ multiplex PCR; TCRdb keeps in-frame clones, though not all of them. The table shows some 250,000 clones, with 88% occurring only once. The sample consisted of peripheral blood. The receptors come from a human donor in a cohort sampled during active COVID-19. Each CDR3 is given with its conserved first and last residue. The D gene is left open where the match is weak. Clone size appears in some rows only: once, few, many, or a class for an expanded clone.

v_call	d_call	j_call	clone_size	cdr3_length	cdr3_aa	cdr3_nt
TRBV30	TRBD1	TRBJ1-2	.	13	CATRQGAEYGYTF	TGTGCCACCCGACAGGGGGCGGAATATGGCTACACCTTC
TRBV27	TRBD1	TRBJ1-2	.	16	CASSPSTGQVNYGYTF	TGTGCCAGCAGTCCATCGACGGGACAGGTCAACTATGGCTACACCTTC
TRBV18	TRBD1	TRBJ1-2	.	14	CASSPGQGDYGYTF	TGTGCCAGCTCACCGGGACAGGGCGACTATGGCTACACCTTC
TRBV12-3/TRBV12-4	.	TRBJ1-1	few	12	CASRPGGTEAFF	TGTGCCAGCAGGCCCGGGGGCACTGAAGCTTTCTTT
TRBV19	.	TRBJ1-2	.	14	CASSIDSVSYGYTF	TGTGCCAGTAGTATAGACAGCGTCAGCTATGGCTACACCTTC
TRBV6-2/TRBV6-3	TRBD2	TRBJ2-1	.	16	CASSPPGLAPGDEQFF	TGTGCCAGCAGTCCCCCGGGACTAGCACCGGGGGATGAGCAGTTCTTC
TRBV27	TRBD1	TRBJ2-2	.	16	CASSPIPRGQTGELFF	TGTGCCAGCAGCCCTATCCCCAGGGGGCAGACCGGGGAGCTGTTTTTT
TRBV5-4	.	TRBJ1-4	.	16	CASSARALLGNEKLFF	TGTGCCAGCAGCGCGAGGGCACTCCTTGGTAACGAAAAACTGTTTTTT
TRBV6-5	.	TRBJ1-5	.	15	CASSSPGVSNQPQHF	TGTGCCAGCAGCTCCCCCGGAGTTAGCAATCAGCCCCAGCATTTT
TRBV7-2	.	TRBJ2-7	.	14	CASSANRARREQYF	TGTGCCAGCAGCGCGAACAGGGCCAGGCGCGAGCAGTACTTC
TRBV2	TRBD2	TRBJ2-7	.	15	CASSEGVAGIFEQYF	TGTGCCAGCAGTGAAGGGGTAGCGGGGATTTTTGAGCAGTACTTC
TRBV18	TRBD1	TRBJ1-1	.	14	CASSPGTENTEAFF	TGTGCCAGCTCACCAGGGACAGAGAACACTGAAGCTTTCTTT
TRBV3-1/TRBV3-2	.	TRBJ1-6	.	11	CASSVEGPLHF	TGTGCCAGCAGCGTCGAGGGCCCCCTCCACTTT
TRBV6-5	TRBD1	TRBJ1-2	many	13	CASSLTGDHGYTF	TGTGCCAGCAGTCTCACAGGGGACCATGGCTACACCTTC
TRBV12-5	TRBD2	TRBJ2-3	.	16	CASGLMTSGGPGTQYF	TGTGCTAGTGGTTTGATGACTAGCGGGGGGCCAGGTACGCAGTATTTT
TRBV4-1	.	TRBJ2-6	.	15	CASSPTGSGANVLTF	TGCGCCAGCAGCCCGACAGGCTCTGGGGCCAACGTCCTGACTTTC
TRBV30	.	TRBJ1-1	.	13	CAWSSGLHTEAFF	TGTGCCTGGAGTAGTGGGCTGCACACTGAAGCTTTCTTT
TRBV6-2/TRBV6-3	.	TRBJ2-7	.	13	CASSPRDSYEQYF	TGTGCCAGCAGTCCCCGGGACTCCTACGAGCAGTACTTC
TRBV19	.	TRBJ2-7	once	15	CASSHLGREPYEQYF	TGTGCCAGTTCCCACCTCGGCAGGGAACCCTACGAGCAGTACTTC
TRBV20-1	.	TRBJ2-5	.	10	CSAGVETQYF	TGCAGTGCCGGGGTCGAGACCCAGTACTTC
TRBV12-3/TRBV12-4	TRBD1	TRBJ2-7	.	12	CASSTGPYEQYF	TGTGCCAGCTCGACAGGGCCCTACGAGCAGTACTTC
TRBV30	.	TRBJ1-5	.	13	CAWSIQGNQPQHF	TGTGCCTGGAGTATACAGGGCAATCAGCCCCAGCATTTT
TRBV6-6	.	TRBJ2-7	.	15	CASSYSSVRQAEQYF	TGTGCCAGCAGTTACTCATCTGTCCGCCAAGCCGAGCAGTACTTC
TRBV11-2	.	TRBJ1-3	.	16	CASSFTSGWDSGTIYF	TGTGCCAGCAGCTTTACTTCAGGGTGGGATTCTGGCACCATATATTTT